This T cell receptor (beta chain) was found in a study of long-term antiretroviral therapy in people with HIV. For the study at large: The 2015 immediate-ART recommendation was preceded by the earliest samples by about a decade. General observations from the study: HIV repertoires showed narrower CDR3 length ranges than controls.

Researchers ran immunoSEQ v3.0 at survey level. Assay used: immunoSEQ multiplex PCR; TCRdb lists only in-frame clones, some missing. Of approximately 25,000 clones in the sample, around 88% were seen once. J was trimmed by 5 bases and V by 3 bases; bases with no gene match: 8. The CDR3 sequence is 16 residues long. Germline CDR1 and CDR2: SGHNT and YYREEE (reference sequence). As concerns this clone: Its antigen remains unknown.

The material sequenced was unsorted PBMCs, taken about 4.3 years after starting antiretroviral therapy. The chain links TRBV5-4 to TRBJ2-1; 10 bases match TRBD2. The receptor's source is a man in his thirties or forties with HIV. The CDR3 nucleotides read TGTGCCAGCAGCTCGACACGGACTAGCGGAAACAATGAGCAGTTCTTC. This translates into CASSSTRTSGNNEQFF.